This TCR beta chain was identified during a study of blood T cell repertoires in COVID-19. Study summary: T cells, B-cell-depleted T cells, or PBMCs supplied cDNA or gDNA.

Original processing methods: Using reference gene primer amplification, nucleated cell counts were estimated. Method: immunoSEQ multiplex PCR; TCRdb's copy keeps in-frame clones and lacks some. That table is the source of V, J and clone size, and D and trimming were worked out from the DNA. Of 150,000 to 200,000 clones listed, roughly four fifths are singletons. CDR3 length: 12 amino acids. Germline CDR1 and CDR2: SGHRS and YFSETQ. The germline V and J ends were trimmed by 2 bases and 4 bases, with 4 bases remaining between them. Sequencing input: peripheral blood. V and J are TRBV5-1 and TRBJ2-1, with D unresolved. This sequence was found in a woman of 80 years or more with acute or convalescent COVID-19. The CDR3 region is CASSFQYNEQFF. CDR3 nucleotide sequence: TGCGCCAGCAGCTTTCAGTACAATGAGCAGTTCTTC.